This TCR beta chain was observed in a study of blood T cell repertoires in COVID-19. Study details: Sample material is recorded as cDNA or gDNA derived from T cells, B-cell-depleted T cells, or PBMCs.

Clones were sequenced by immunoSEQ multiplex PCR, and TCRdb holds only the in-frame ones, with some missing. The top ten hold about a tenth of the sample, which has some 98,000 clones, less than 85% seen once. This clone was picked up one time. This CDR3 contains 14 residues. Germline CDR1 reads MNHEY; CDR2 reads SVGEGT. V was shortened by 5 bases and J by 2 bases, with 12 bases between the two germline ends. What was sequenced was peripheral blood. The rearrangement joins TRBV6-2 or TRBV6-3 to TRBJ1-2; weak D call: TRBD1 (5 bases). The sequence was collected from a man between 70 and 80 years old with active or convalescent COVID-19. The CDR3 is CASSHRNGNYGYTF. CDR3 in DNA: TGTGCCAGCAGTCACAGGAACGGAAACTATGGCTACACCTTC.